This T cell receptor (beta chain) emerged from a study of molecular identifiers for immune sequencing clone quantification. This clonotype was detected ten times or more. TCRdb used MiXCR to reprocess the PCR reads, holding one entry per CDR3 protein. The sample yields some 320,000 distinct CDR3 sequences, about 22% seen once. The V gene end was trimmed by 5 bases and the J gene end by 2 bases; junction bases not matched to a gene: 12. The length of the CDR3 is 16 residues. Germline values: CDR1 MNHEY, CDR2 SMNVEV (reference sequence). This clonotype was obtained from a human donor in good health. Some libraries in this study had Jurkat cell RNA spiked in. The J gene is TRBJ2-7, the V gene TRBV27; 7 bases match TRBD2. The sample was naive CD8+ T cells from blood, with Jurkat cell RNA spiked in. Noted subset: FACS-sorted CD8+CD4-CCR7+CD45RA+ naive T cells. In DNA, the CDR3 is TGTGCCAGCAGTCTCCTCGGGGTAGCGGGCGCCTACGAGCAGTACTTC. Translating gives CASSLLGVAGAYEQYF.